This T cell receptor (beta chain) is from a study of CD8 T cells in Susac syndrome. CDR3 length: 11 amino acids. Deletions cut 8 bases from V and 11 bases from J, with 15 bases between. Germline V lookup: CDR1 SGHTA, CDR2 FQGNSA. After extraction with the RNeasy kit, 0.5 to 1 ug of the RNA was reverse transcribed using random hexamers. TCRdb re-called the immunoSEQ multiplex PCR reads with MiXCR, one entry per CDR3 protein. Here the sample spans some 200,000 distinct CDR3 sequences, about 91% being singletons. The sequence was collected from a human donor with Susac syndrome. The chain carries TRBV7-2 and TRBJ1-1; the D gene is possibly TRBD1 (5 bases). Sequencing was performed on CD4+ T cells from PBMCs. The CDR3 nucleotides read TGTGCCAGCTCCAGGGTTCGGGGGGCTTTCTTT. Translated: CASSRVRGAFF.